These T cell receptor beta chains were read from a single sample in a study of blood T cell repertoires in COVID-19. Measured with immunoSEQ multiplex PCR; TCRdb has only the in-frame clones, and not every one. The data hold roughly 200,000 clones, with around 80% observed a single time. Material for sequencing was peripheral blood. The receptors stem from a human donor in a cohort sampled during active COVID-19. Each CDR3 is given with its conserved first and last residue. A D gene is named only where the DNA matches it firmly. Size is stated for part of the rows, as once, few or many counts, or as a class when the clone is expanded.

TRBD2,TRBJ2-2,NA,TRBV6-6,16,TGTGCCAGCCTTCGGGGGGGACTATCATCCACCGGGGAGCTGTTTTTT,CASLRGGLSSTGELFF
NA,TRBJ1-2,NA,TRBV14,13,TGTGCCAGCAGCCAACAGCGGCGTGATGGCTACACCTTC,CASSQQRRDGYTF
TRBD1,TRBJ2-7,once,TRBV7-9,15,TGTGCCAGCAGCTTAGGTGGGACAGGGGGCTACGAGCAGTACTTC,CASSLGGTGGYEQYF
TRBD2,TRBJ2-1,NA,TRBV4-1,17,TGCGCCAGCAGCCAAGGTACACTAGCGGGAGTGGACAATGAGCAGTTCTTC,CASSQGTLAGVDNEQFF
NA,TRBJ2-1,NA,TRBV7-9,14,TGTGCAAGTTCCCAGTTTTCGACCTACAATGAGCAGTTCTTC,CASSQFSTYNEQFF
NA,TRBJ2-7,few,TRBV5-5,13,TGTGCCAGCAGCTTGACAGAGTCCTACGAGCAGTACTTC,CASSLTESYEQYF
TRBD2,TRBJ2-1,NA,TRBV19,15,TGTGCCAGTAAGCTGGCTAGCGGGAGGGAAAATGAGCAGTTCTTC,CASKLASGRENEQFF
TRBD1,TRBJ1-5,NA,TRBV5-6,16,TGTGCCAGCAGCTCCGACAGGGAGTATAGCAATCAGCCCCAGCATTTT,CASSSDREYSNQPQHF
TRBD1,TRBJ2-7,NA,TRBV5-4,14,TGTGCCAGCAGCTTGGAACAGGGGGCTGGCGAGCAGTACTTC,CASSLEQGAGEQYF
TRBD1,TRBJ2-2,NA,TRBV6-5,15,TGTGCCAGCAGTCACAGGGGTCGGTCCACCGGGGAGCTGTTTTTT,CASSHRGRSTGELFF
TRBD1,TRBJ2-5,NA,TRBV10-2,14,TGCGCCAGCAGTCACCCGGGACAGCAAGAGACCCAGTACTTC,CASSHPGQQETQYF
TRBD1,TRBJ2-3,NA,TRBV4-1,17,TGCGCCAGCAGCCAAGAGTTTGACAGGGGCTTCACAGATACGCAGTATTTT,CASSQEFDRGFTDTQYF
TRBD2,TRBJ2-7,NA,TRBV19,16,TGTGCCAGTAGTAACCCCCTTACTAGCGGAGCCTACGAGCAGTACTTC,CASSNPLTSGAYEQYF
NA,TRBJ1-2,NA,TRBV7-9,15,TGTGCCAGCAGCACGGACACGGAAGAACTATATGGCTACACCTTC,CASSTDTEELYGYTF
NA,TRBJ1-1,NA,TRBV27,13,TGTGCCAGCAGTTTTACACTGAACACTGAAGCTTTCTTT,CASSFTLNTEAFF
NA,TRBJ1-3,few,TRBV7-2,16,TGTGCCAGCAGCTTAGCGAGGACAGATAATGGAAACACCATATATTTT,CASSLARTDNGNTIYF
NA,TRBJ1-1,NA,TRBV3-1/TRBV3-2,13,TGTGCCAGCAGCCGTACTATGAACACTGAAGCTTTCTTT,CASSRTMNTEAFF
TRBD2,TRBJ2-1,NA,TRBV7-9,15,TGTGCCAGCAGCAAAACTAGCGGGAGCTACAATGAGCAGTTCTTC,CASSKTSGSYNEQFF
NA,TRBJ2-2,once,TRBV6-6,14,TGTGCCAGCAGTCGCAGCGTCCCCACCGGGGAGCTGTTTTTT,CASSRSVPTGELFF
TRBD1,TRBJ2-7,few,TRBV5-8,15,TGTGCCAGCAGCTTGGAACAGGGGATGTTTGTCGAGCAGTACTTC,CASSLEQGMFVEQYF
NA,TRBJ1-4,NA,TRBV5-1,14,TGCGCCAGCAGCTTGACCGGGGGGCTTGAAAAACTGTTTTTT,CASSLTGGLEKLFF
NA,TRBJ2-1,few,TRBV19,15,TGTGCCAGTAGCAAACAGGGAAGCTCCTACAATGAGCAGTTCTTC,CASSKQGSSYNEQFF
NA,TRBJ1-4,once,TRBV19,16,TGTGCCAGTAGTTCGATCGGGGGTCCAACTAATGAAAAACTGTTTTTT,CASSSIGGPTNEKLFF
NA,TRBJ1-2,NA,TRBV30,14,TGTGCCTGGAGTATTGGAGCAGTCAACTATGGCTACACCTTC,CAWSIGAVNYGYTF
NA,TRBJ2-3,NA,TRBV3-1/TRBV3-2,16,TGTGCCAGCAGCCAAGATAGGAGGTCTGGCACAGATACGCAGTATTTT,CASSQDRRSGTDTQYF
NA,TRBJ1-6,many,TRBV7-9,15,TGTGCCAGCAGCTCGACCGGGACTTCTAATTCACCCCTCCACTTT,CASSSTGTSNSPLHF
NA,TRBJ2-3,NA,TRBV2,16,TGTGCCAGCAGTGAGGAGGACCCGAGAATTACAGATACGCAGTATTTT,CASSEEDPRITDTQYF
TRBD1,TRBJ2-4,NA,TRBV28,15,TGTGCCAGCAGTTTTACGCCAGGGGGTGGAAACATTCAGTACTTC,CASSFTPGGGNIQYF
TRBD2,TRBJ2-1,NA,TRBV11-2,16,TGTGCCAGCAGCTTGGAAGCGGGGAGCTCCTACAATGAGCAGTTCTTC,CASSLEAGSSYNEQFF
NA,TRBJ1-1,NA,TRBV18,14,TGTGCCAGCTCACCTGGGCCGGGAGGCACTGAAGCTTTCTTT,CASSPGPGGTEAFF
NA,TRBJ2-2,NA,TRBV6-6,14,TGTGCCAGCAGTTACTCCAGGGGTGGCGGGGAGCTGTTTTTT,CASSYSRGGGELFF
NA,TRBJ2-1,NA,TRBV19,12,TGTGCCAGTAGTATGGCCAGTAATGAGCAGTTCTTC,CASSMASNEQFF
NA,TRBJ1-1,once,TRBV25-1,14,TGTGCCAGCAGTAGAACCCATGGGGGGACTGAAGCTTTCTTT,CASSRTHGGTEAFF
NA,TRBJ2-3,NA,TRBV10-3,14,TGTGCCATCAGTGTCAGGTTTTTGACAGATACGCAGTATTTT,CAISVRFLTDTQYF
TRBD1,TRBJ2-1,NA,TRBV28,16,TGTGCCAGCAGCCCCCCCGGGACAGGCAGGTACAATGAGCAGTTCTTC,CASSPPGTGRYNEQFF
TRBD1,TRBJ2-1,NA,TRBV19,12,TGTGCCAGCGGAGGACAGGGCAATGAGCAGTTCTTC,CASGGQGNEQFF
NA,TRBJ1-4,once,TRBV28,16,TGTGCCAGCAGTCCATGGGACACAGGAACTAATGAAAAACTGTTTTTT,CASSPWDTGTNEKLFF
NA,TRBJ1-1,many,TRBV12-3/TRBV12-4,12,TGTGCCAGCAGTTTAGGGGGGGCTGAAGCTTTCTTT,CASSLGGAEAFF
TRBD1,TRBJ2-7,many,TRBV28,14,TGTGCCAGCAGTGAGACAGGGTGGTCTTACGAGCAGTACTTC,CASSETGWSYEQYF
NA,TRBJ2-7,NA,TRBV10-1,14,TGCGCCAGCAGTGAGTCGCCAGGGGAAATCGAGCAGTACTTC,CASSESPGEIEQYF
TRBD1,TRBJ1-5,NA,TRBV28,17,TGTGCCAGCAGTTTACGGGTCGAACAGGGGGACAATCAGCCCCAGCATTTT,CASSLRVEQGDNQPQHF
NA,TRBJ2-3,once,TRBV5-4,15,TGTGCCAGCAGCTCTTTGGGGACTAGCACAGATACGCAGTATTTT,CASSSLGTSTDTQYF
NA,TRBJ2-6,NA,TRBV2,20,TGTGCCAGCAGTGAATTTTTTCCAGGGGGGCCCTACTCTGGGGCCAACGTCCTGACTTTC,CASSEFFPGGPYSGANVLTF
NA,TRBJ1-2,NA,TRBV2,18,TGTGCCAGCAGTCATTCGATTGGGTCTCAAGGGGATAACTATGGCTACACCTTC,CASSHSIGSQGDNYGYTF
NA,TRBJ2-1,few,TRBV7-8,14,TGTGCCAGCAGCTTAGTTCCAGGTTCGGATGAGCAGTTCTTC,CASSLVPGSDEQFF
TRBD1,TRBJ2-1,NA,TRBV5-4,15,TGTGCCAGCAGCCGAGGGGGCTCCTCCTACAATGAGCAGTTCTTC,CASSRGGSSYNEQFF
NA,TRBJ1-2,NA,TRBV9,14,TGTGCCAGCAGCGTAGGTCATCAGGCTAATGGCTACACCTTC,CASSVGHQANGYTF
TRBD1,TRBJ2-5,NA,TRBV10-1,14,TGCGCCAGCAGTGAGCGACAGGGAGTGGAGACCCAGTACTTC,CASSERQGVETQYF
TRBD2,TRBJ2-5,once,TRBV7-9,14,TGTGCCAGCAGTCTAGCGGGAGGGCAGGAGACCCAGTACTTC,CASSLAGGQETQYF
NA,TRBJ1-1,NA,TRBV3-1/TRBV3-2,13,TGTGCCAGCAGCCACGGAGGGGCCACTGAAGCTTTCTTT,CASSHGGATEAFF
TRBD1,TRBJ2-5,NA,TRBV24-1,16,TGTGCCACCAGTGTCCCGACAGGGGGCCGGAGGGAGACCCAGTACTTC,CATSVPTGGRRETQYF
TRBD2,TRBJ2-3,NA,TRBV27,15,TGTGCCAGCAGGCTTAGGGGAGGGCCGACAGATACGCAGTATTTT,CASRLRGGPTDTQYF
TRBD2,TRBJ2-5,few,TRBV30,14,TGTGCCTTCCGACTAGCGGGAGTCCAAGAGACCCAGTACTTC,CAFRLAGVQETQYF
TRBD2,TRBJ2-7,NA,TRBV19,15,TGTGCCAGTAGCTTCCAAGTAGCGGGAGGTTACGAGCAGTACTTC,CASSFQVAGGYEQYF
TRBD1,TRBJ2-7,NA,TRBV28,15,TGTGCCAGCAGTTCCTATGGACAGGGACGGTACGAGCAGTACTTC,CASSSYGQGRYEQYF